This TCR beta chain was identified during a study of T cell clonality in common variable immunodeficiency. Findings of the study overall: CVID subjects shared fewer TCRbeta clones than healthy controls did.

Sequencing used immunoSEQ multiplex PCR; TCRdb keeps in-frame clones, though not all of them. This sample comprises 45,000 to 60,000 clones, none seen once only. Many counts were recorded for this clone. Its antigen remains unidentified. This receptor was obtained from a person aged 18-70 years in good health. Sequencing was performed on peripheral blood mononuclear cells.

The CDR3 sequence: CASSPSEGAETQYF. Incomplete CDR3 DNA: TGTGCCAGCAGTCCTTCCGAGGGGGCTGAGACC. The chain joins TRBV12-3 or TRBV12-4 to TRBJ2-5; TRBD1 matches at 7 bases. The read terminates 3 residues before the CDR3 end, so the remaining end is supplied by the germline J gene. V was clipped by 5 bases and J by 5 bases; unmatched bases: 8. The CDR3 length is 14 residues.